This TCR beta chain was sequenced during a study of T cells in Graves' hyperthyroidism and ophthalmopathy. Study-level results: Blood held most thyroid clonotypes expanded above 0.001 frequency.

The CDR3 length is 15 residues. Germline V gives CDR1 SGHDN, CDR2 FVKESK. The J segment lost 4 bases and the V segment lost 1 base, leaving 6 bases of the junction unmatched. Comments on this clonotype: Antigen specificity is unknown.

TCR beta CDR3 regions were amplified from RNA transcripts. HTBI primers were employed in a first-round RT-PCR of the TCR CDR3. TCRdb independently ran MiXCR on the multiplex PCR reads; one entry per CDR3 protein. The sample contains under 450,000 distinct CDR3 sequences, around 14% of which appear only once. Stability of Graves' hyperthyroidism was defined as absent ophthalmopathy progression within 18 months. Patients were aged 18 to 65, had disease duration under 2 months, and had newly diagnosed hyperthyroidism. The clonotype originates from a woman aged 18-30 years with Graves' hyperthyroidism. The chain combines TRBV14 with TRBJ2-7; 8 bases line up with TRBD1. Material for sequencing was blood. CDR3 DNA sequence: TGTGCCAGCAGCCAAGGGACAGGGCCTAGGTACGAGCAGTACTTC. This encodes CASSQGTGPRYEQYF. Supplemented by reference TRBV14 and TRBJ2-7, the full variable domain reads EAGVTQFPSHSVIEKGQTVTLRCDPISGHDNLYWYRRVMGKEIKFLLHFVKESKQDESGMPNNRFLAERTGGTYSTLKVQPAELEDSGVYFCASSQGTGPRYEQYFGPGTRLTVT.